This TCR beta chain emerged from a study of PD-1 blockade in classical Hodgkin lymphoma. This CDR3 region has 13 residues. Trimming pared 3 bases from V and 3 bases from J, leaving 9 bases between. Germline lookup yields CDR1 SQVTM and CDR2 ANQGSEA. Measured with immunoSEQ multiplex PCR; TCRdb has only the in-frame clones, and not every one. The sample lists roughly 24,000 clones; 80% to 90% were seen once. Study-wide points: The origin of the repertoire differences remains undefined, with disease activity or prior therapy as possible causes. CD4+ TCR diversity, unlike CD8+, climbed significantly by C4D1. Relative to healthy donors, newly diagnosed patients reportedly had lower baseline TCR diversity, which was reported as lower still in relapsed/refractory patients.

Each patient experienced a relapse that followed autologous stem cell transplantation, and brentuximab vedotin exposure varied. Best responses were complete response, partial response or progressive disease. Worth noting for this clone: The antigen is not known.

The source material was peripheral blood mononuclear cells (PBMCs), sampled before the second cycle of nivolumab. The TCR was taken from a human donor with classical Hodgkin lymphoma. V gene TRBV29-1 combines with J gene TRBJ1-3; D perhaps matches TRBD1 (6 bases). The DNA for the CDR3 is TGCAGCGTTGATGAACAGGGTGGAAACACCATATATTTT. Encoded protein: CSVDEQGGNTIYF.